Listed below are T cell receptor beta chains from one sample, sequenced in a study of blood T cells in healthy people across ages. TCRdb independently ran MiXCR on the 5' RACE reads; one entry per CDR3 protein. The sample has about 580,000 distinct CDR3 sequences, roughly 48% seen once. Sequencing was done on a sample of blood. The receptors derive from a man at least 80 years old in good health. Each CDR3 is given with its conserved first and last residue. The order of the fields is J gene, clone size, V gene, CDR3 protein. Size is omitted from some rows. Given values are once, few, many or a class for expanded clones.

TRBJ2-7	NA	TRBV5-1	CASSPTNGASYEQYF
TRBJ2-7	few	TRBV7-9	CASSLAPTGRHEQYF
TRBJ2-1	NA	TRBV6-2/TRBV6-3	CASSYAQREGLRYNEQFF
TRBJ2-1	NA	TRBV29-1	CSFTSGPSRNEQFF
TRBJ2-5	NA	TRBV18	CASSPRRETQYF
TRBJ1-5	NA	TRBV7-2	CASSSRQGDQPQHF
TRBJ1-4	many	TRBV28	CASSSAGTNEKLFF
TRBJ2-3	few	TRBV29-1	CSVVATSTDTQYF
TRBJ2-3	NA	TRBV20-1	CSATTVTDTQYF
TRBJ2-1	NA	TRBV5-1	CASSFTGTNRLDEQFF
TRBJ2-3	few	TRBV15	CATSRDGSALTDTQYF
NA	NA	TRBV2	CASSAAGGSYEQYF
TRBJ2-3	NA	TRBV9	CASSVGSSGGTDTQYF
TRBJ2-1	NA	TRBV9	CASSVELARSYNEQFF
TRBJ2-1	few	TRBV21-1	CASSRNEQFF
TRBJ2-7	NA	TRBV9	CASSVETGEDYEQYF
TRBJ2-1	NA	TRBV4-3	CASSKTFGLAAINEQFF
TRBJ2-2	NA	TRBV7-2	CASSSSSGRFTGELFF
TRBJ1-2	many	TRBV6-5	CASSRGTNNPYGYTF
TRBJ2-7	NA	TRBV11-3	CASSPGVGLSYEQYF
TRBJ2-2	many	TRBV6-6	CASTPPRAGGGTGELFF
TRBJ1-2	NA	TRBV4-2	CASSHLRGNGYTF
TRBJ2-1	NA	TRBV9	CASSADPLGNEQFF
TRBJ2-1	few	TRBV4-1	CASSQGWSDEQFF
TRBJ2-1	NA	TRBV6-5	CASSYSNLPGGPGDEQFF
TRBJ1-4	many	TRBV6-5	CASSYSQGPRSKLFF
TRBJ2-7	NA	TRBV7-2	CASSLAVGHLAYEQYF
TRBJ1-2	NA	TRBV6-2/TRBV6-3	CASSPLPNYGYTF
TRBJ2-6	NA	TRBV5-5	CASRLEPTLRGTGANVLTF
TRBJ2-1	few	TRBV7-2	CASSLTGGTSGHEQFF
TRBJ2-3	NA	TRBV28	CASSRGESRYF
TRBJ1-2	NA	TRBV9	CASSVDAGNYGYTF
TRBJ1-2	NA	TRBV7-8	CASSLAGRTLTYGYTF
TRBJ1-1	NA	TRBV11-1	CASSLAHTEAFF
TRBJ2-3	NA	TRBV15	CATSKRQGSTDTQYF
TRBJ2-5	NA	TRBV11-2	CASSFGLVRGWETQYF
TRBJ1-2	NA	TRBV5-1	CASSVSPTETYGYTF
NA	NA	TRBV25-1	CASSPIYGTGNNEQYF
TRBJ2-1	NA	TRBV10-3	CAISGGPTSGYNEQFF
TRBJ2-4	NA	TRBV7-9	CASSLNSHEQYF
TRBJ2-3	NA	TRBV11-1	CASSPPGRVVTDTQYF
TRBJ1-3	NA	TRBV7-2	CASSLVRGNTIYF
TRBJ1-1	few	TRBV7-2	CASSPPGAEAFF
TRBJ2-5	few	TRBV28	CASSPPARGFKQYF